These 2 T cell receptor beta chains share one sample of origin, sequenced in a study. A single record per CDR3 protein comes from TCRdb applying MiXCR to the 5' RACE reads. The sample lists about 47,000 distinct CDR3 sequences; around a quarter were seen once. The specimen was naive CD4+ T cells sorted from blood. Subset in this sample: naive CD4+ T cells, CD4+CD45RA+CD25-. The receptors were gathered from a female donor with breast cancer.

The rearrangement joins TRBV20-1 to TRBJ1-6; perhaps TRBD1 as D (6 bases). This CDR3 region has 14 residues. CDR1 DFQATT and CDR2 SNEGSKA come from the germline V gene (reference sequence). This CDR3 reads CMPWDISYNSPLHF. CDR3 in DNA: TGCATGCCTTGGGACATCTCCTATAATTCACCCCTCCACTTT.

This clonotype was counted many times. This sequence joins TRBV4-1 and TRBJ1-3; perhaps TRBD1 as D (5 bases). CDR1 MGHRA and CDR2 YSYEKL come from the germline V gene. The CDR3 totals 16 residues. V was trimmed by 6 bases and J by 0 bases, leaving 15 bases between them. In nucleotides, the CDR3 is TGCGCCAGCAGTGAAGGGGCCCCCAGCTCTGGAAACACCATATATTTT. Translating it yields CASSEGAPSSGNTIYF.